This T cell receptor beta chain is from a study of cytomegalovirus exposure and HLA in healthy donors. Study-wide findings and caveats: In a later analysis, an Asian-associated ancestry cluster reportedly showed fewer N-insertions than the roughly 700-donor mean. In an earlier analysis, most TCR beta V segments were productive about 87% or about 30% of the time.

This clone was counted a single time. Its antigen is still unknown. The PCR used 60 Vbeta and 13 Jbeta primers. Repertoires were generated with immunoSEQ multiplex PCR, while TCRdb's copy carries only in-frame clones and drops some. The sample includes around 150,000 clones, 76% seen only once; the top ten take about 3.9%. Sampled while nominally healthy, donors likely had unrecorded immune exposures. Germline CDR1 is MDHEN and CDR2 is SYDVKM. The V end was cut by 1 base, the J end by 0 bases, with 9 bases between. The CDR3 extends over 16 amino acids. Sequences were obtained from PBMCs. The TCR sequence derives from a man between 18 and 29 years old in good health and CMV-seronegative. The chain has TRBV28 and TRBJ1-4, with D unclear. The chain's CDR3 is CASSLSEEATNEKLFF. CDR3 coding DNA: TGTGCCAGCAGTTTATCGGAAGAGGCAACTAATGAAAAACTGTTTTTT.